What follows are 4 T cell receptor beta chains derived from one specimen sequenced in a study of patients and donors after allogeneic stem cell transplantation. TCRdb ran MiXCR on the RT-PCR reads and lists one entry per CDR3 protein. The sample has fewer than 200,000 distinct CDR3 sequences, approximately 28% seen once. The source material was blood, either unsorted or a sorted T cell fraction (not recorded which). These receptor sequences come from a human donor who was either an allogeneic HSCT recipient or a stem cell or donor lymphocyte infusion donor (not recorded which). It is not recorded whose cells these are; they may come from a transplant donor.

This clonotype was seen a few times. V is TRBV3-1 and J is TRBJ1-6, with 7 bases matching TRBD1. CDR1 is LGHDT and CDR2 is YNNKEL in the germline V gene (reference sequence). The CDR3 is 15 residues long. With V trimmed by 1 base and J by 15 bases, 12 bases remained unmatched. The CDR3 bases are TGTGCCAGCAGCCAAGGCGTAGGGGGCTTTAGTGTCCTCCACTTT. Amino acids: CASSQGVGGFSVLHF.

The DNA for the CDR3 is TGTGCCAGCAGCGTAGGTGGGGGGAGGCACACTGAAGCTTTCTTT. It is translated as CASSVGGGRHTEAFF. The chain recombines TRBV9 with TRBJ1-1; perhaps TRBD1 as D (5 bases). The CDR3 is 15 amino acids. The germline CDR1 and CDR2 sequences are SGDLS and YYNGEE. Between the trimmed V and J ends, which lost 0 bases and 3 bases, there was a span of 12 bases.

The rearrangement uses TRBV7-3 and TRBJ1-1; a possible D gene is TRBD1 (6 bases). The CDR3 loop spans 14 amino acids. From germline, CDR1 is SGHTA and CDR2 FQGTGA. V lost 5 bases and J lost 1, with 11 bases in between. The CDR3 coding sequence is TGTGCCAGCAGCCCCACAGGGAGGAACACTGAAGCTTTCTTT. This translates into CASSPTGRNTEAFF.

This clonotype was seen a few times. This chain links TRBV10-3 with TRBJ2-5; D is undetermined. This CDR3 contains 12 residues. V lost 4 bases to trimming and J lost 5 bases, with 8 bases between them. Germline V gene sequence: CDR1 ENHRY, CDR2 SYGVKD. The CDR3 loop reads CAISVVGETQYF. The CDR3 DNA follows: TGTGCCATCAGTGTGGTGGGTGAGACCCAGTACTTC.